Described below is a single TCR beta chain sequence and its context. Its antigen has not been determined. No qualities accompany the bases; no much larger clone lies one base away. To sequence the TCRbeta CDR3 region, genomic DNA was isolated from the sorted cells. The immunoSEQ Assay was used for sequencing of TCRbeta CDR3 regions. In TCRdb, the immuneACCESS table is reduced to in-frame sequences with V and J assigned. These tables do not hold every clone; where another copy was compared, an unresolved V gene accounts for under half, and the others remain unexplained. The sample includes more than 25,000 clones, with around 88% observed a single time. Jointly, the top ten make up around 29% of the sample. Patients with autoimmune disease history or receiving systemic immunosuppression were excluded from the trial. Peripheral blood for TCR sequencing was drawn from every dose cohort at baseline, at cycle 4 day 1 and at cycle 7 day 1. The samples were taken from a phase I, first-in-human, multicenter, open-label dose-escalation trial of ivuxolimab. Adults with locally advanced or metastatic melanoma, renal cell carcinoma, hepatocellular carcinoma or head and neck squamous cell carcinoma were enrolled in the trial. Before TCR sequencing, CD4+ and CD8+ T cells were separately sorted from peripheral blood.

The germline V gene yields MGHRA for CDR1 and YSYEKL for CDR2. Inclusive of the bounding cysteine and phenylalanine, the CDR3 is 15 residues long. The read is trimmed to its CDR3 DNA, 45 bases read in frame from base 1. V is clipped by 1 base and J by 0 bases, and the sequence between their germline boundaries is 9 bases long. This sample is part of a study of OX40 agonist ivuxolimab in advanced cancers. A note on the overall study: Ivuxolimab, which targeted the costimulatory receptor OX40 (CD134), was an agonistic, fully human IgG2 monoclonal antibody. Intravenous ivuxolimab was administered to patients every 2 weeks at six dose levels: 0.01, 0.1, 0.3, 1.5, 3 and 10 mg/kg. Of the roughly 52 dose-escalation patients, hepatocellular carcinoma was present in approximately 20, melanoma in some 15, renal cell carcinoma in 9 and head and neck cancer in 9. In the dose-escalation cohort, 70% to 85% of patients were male, and the mean age was about 55 years, with a range of roughly 20 to 80. Prior anti-PD-1, anti-PD-L1 or anti-CTLA-4 therapy was permitted, and checkpoint inhibitors had been received by under 50% of dose-escalation patients. Partial responses were achieved by three dose-escalation patients, of whom one had hepatocellular carcinoma and two had cutaneous melanoma. Peripheral TCRbeta sequencing aimed to test whether ivuxolimab altered TCR sequence diversity and caused clonal T-cell expansion. The monotherapy dose-escalation portion (N of about 47 patients) of the phase I ivuxolimab trial is reported in the paper.

Overall results and qualifications from the work: In the 0.1-3.0 mg/kg groups, partial responders had among the lowest normalized peripheral clonal expansion, particularly in CD8+ T cells. The antigen specificity of the clonally expanded peripheral T cells was not determined. Low levels of normalized T-cell clonal expansion were also seen in some nonresponding patients. At doses of 0.1 to 3.0 mg/kg, clonal expansion of both CD4+ and CD8+ blood T cells was observed from baseline to week 6. After ivuxolimab, expanded clones were on average more numerous among CD8+ T cells than among CD4+ T cells.

The V and J segments used are TRBV4-1 and TRBJ1-2, with the D gene not confidently named. The material sequenced was CD4+ or CD8+ T cells sorted from blood, taken in a trial of the OX40 agonist ivuxolimab. The sequence was obtained from an adult with an advanced solid tumor such as melanoma, head and neck, liver or kidney cancer. The DNA sequence is as follows: TGCGCCAGCAGCCAAGGGACGGCGACTAACTATGGCTACACCTTC. The encoded protein is CASSQGTATNYGYTF.